These 18 T cell receptor beta chains share one sample of origin, sequenced in a study of T cell changes during pregnancy in multiple sclerosis. Produced via immunoSEQ multiplex PCR; TCRdb's table is partial and in-frame only. The repertoire consists of tens of thousands of clones, with 85% to 95% occurring once and the leading ten covering 2%. Sequenced here: peripheral blood, sampled in the third trimester of pregnancy. The receptors were gathered from a female donor in good health, enrolled as a control in a pregnancy study.

This clone came up a few times. V is TRBV19 and J is TRBJ1-1; D is uncertain. Germline CDR1 reads LNHDA; CDR2 reads SQIVND (reference sequence). V lost 10 bases to trimming and J lost 8 bases, with 11 bases between them. The CDR3 sequence is 10 residues long. The CDR3 is CATTGGEAFF. CDR3 nucleotides: TGTGCCACCACGGGTGGGGAAGCTTTCTTT.

The chain employs TRBV18 and TRBJ2-5; weak D call: TRBD1 (5 bases). V dropped 1 base and J dropped 1 base, with 7 bases sitting between them. The CDR3 is 14 residues long. Germline V CDR1 and CDR2: KGHSH, LQKENI. CDR3 in amino acids: CASSPQDIQETQYF. The CDR3 DNA reads as TGTGCCAGCTCACCACAGGACATCCAAGAGACCCAGTACTTC.

This chain uses TRBV7-2 with TRBJ2-7; D gene uncertain. Trimming cost V 1 base and J 3 bases, with 10 bases left between them. Germline V lookup: CDR1 SGHTA, CDR2 FQGNSA. The CDR3 extends over 14 amino acids. The CDR3 DNA follows: TGTGCCAGCAGCTTAGGACCGACACTCTACGAGCAGTACTTC. It is translated as CASSLGPTLYEQYF.

V and J are TRBV29-1 and TRBJ2-1, with 9 bases lining up with TRBD2. The CDR3 contains 17 residues. The V segment lost 7 bases and the J segment 2 bases; nucleotides outside the gene matches: 15. Germline V lookup: CDR1 SQVTM, CDR2 ANQGSEA. CDR3 nucleotide sequence: TGCAGCGGAGGGCGGGGGGGCTCAACTGTTACCTACAATGAGCAGTTCTTC. This gives the protein CSGGRGGSTVTYNEQFF.

This chain connects TRBV5-1 to TRBJ2-7; 9 bases are shared with TRBD1. The V gene end was trimmed by 3 bases and the J gene end by 3 bases; junction bases not matched to a gene: 7. The CDR3 is 15 amino acids. Germline values: CDR1 SGHRS, CDR2 YFSETQ. Here the CDR3 DNA reads TGCGCCAGCAGCTCAAATACAGGGGGCAGCTACGAGCAGTACTTC. Translated: CASSSNTGGSYEQYF.

The J gene is TRBJ2-1, the V gene TRBV18; 8 bases line up with TRBD2. This CDR3 comprises 12 residues. J gave up 15 bases and V 0 bases, and 4 bases lay outside the gene matches. Germline V CDR1 and CDR2: KGHSH, LQKENI. The CDR3 DNA sequence: TGTGCCAGCTCACCACCGGGGACTAGGCGGTTCTTC. Protein: CASSPPGTRRFF.

This rearrangement joins TRBV30 to TRBJ2-7; weak D call: TRBD2 (7 bases). The V end lost 0 bases, the J end lost 9 bases, and 12 bases lay between the germline ends. The CDR3 covers 12 residues. CDR1 and CDR2 (germline): GTSNPN, SVGIG (reference sequence). This chain's CDR3 is CAWSVNGGRQYF. The CDR3 DNA reads as TGTGCCTGGAGTGTAAACGGGGGGCGGCAGTACTTC. The full variable domain, completed using reference TRBV30 and TRBJ2-7, is SQTIHQWPATLVQPVGSPLSLECTVEGTSNPNLYWYRQAAGRGLQLLFYSVGIGQISSEVPQNLSASRPQDRQFILSSKKLLLSDSGFYLCAWSVNGGRQYFGPGTRLTVT.

This clone occurred once. The V and J genes are TRBV5-1 and TRBJ2-3; D perhaps matches TRBD1 (5 bases). The CDR3 extends over 14 amino acids. Germline V gene data show CDR1 as SGHRS and CDR2 as YFSETQ. V was pared by 6 bases and J by 4 bases, with 15 bases between. As DNA, the CDR3 is TGCGCCAGCACTCCGCGCCAGGGTGCAGATACGCAGTATTTT. Amino acid sequence: CASTPRQGADTQYF. Full variable domain (outside the CDR3, taken from reference TRBV5-1 and TRBJ2-3): KAGVTQTPRYLIKTRGQQVTLSCSPISGHRSVSWYQQTPGQGLQFLFEYFSETQRNKGNFPGRFSGRQFSNSRSEMNVSTLELGDSALYLCASTPRQGADTQYFGPGTRLTVL.

This clone has just one count. This sequence joins TRBV7-9 and TRBJ2-2; perhaps TRBD1 as D (6 bases). Germline lookup yields CDR1 SEHNR and CDR2 FQNEAQ (reference sequence). Trimming shortened V by 5 bases and J by 1 base, and 11 bases separated the two germline ends. The CDR3 spans 15 residues. CDR3 sequence reads: CASSALQGNTGELFF. The CDR3 DNA is TGTGCCAGCAGCGCATTACAGGGGAACACCGGGGAGCTGTTTTTT. The full variable domain, in which reference TRBV7-9 and TRBJ2-2 provide the parts outside the CDR3, is DTGVSQNPRHKITKRGQNVTFRCDPISEHNRLYWYRQTLGQGPEFLTYFQNEAQLEKSRLLSDRFSAERPKGSFSTLEIQRTEQGDSAMYLCASSALQGNTGELFFGEGSRLTVL.

CDR3 DNA sequence: TGTGCCAGCAGCCCCGGGAGGCGGGAGAAGAATTACGAGCAGTACTTC. Translating gives CASSPGRREKNYEQYF. The chain carries TRBV28 and TRBJ2-7, with TRBD2 matching 7 bases. From germline, CDR1 is MDHEN and CDR2 SYDVKM. Trimming at V came to 6 bases and at J to 4 bases, leaving 15 bases not matched to a gene. The CDR3 has 16 residues.

The J gene is TRBJ1-1, the V gene TRBV6-5, with D perhaps matching TRBD1 (5 bases). Germline lookup yields CDR1 MNHEY and CDR2 SVGAGI. Trimming removed 2 bases at V and 9 bases at J, with 22 bases between. CDR3 length equals 16 residues. CDR3 loop: CASSYTHTRTGSKAFF. In DNA, the CDR3 is TGTGCCAGCAGTTACACCCACACACGAACAGGTTCGAAAGCTTTCTTT.

V gene TRBV28 combines with J gene TRBJ2-7; D is perhaps TRBD1 (6 bases). Deletions cut 3 bases from V and 2 bases from J, with 14 bases between. CDR1 and CDR2 from the germline V gene are MDHEN and SYDVKM. The CDR3 length is 15 residues. In DNA form, the CDR3 reads TGTGCCAGCAGTTTGGGGGCGACAGGAGCCTACGAGCAGTACTTC. This sequence encodes CASSLGATGAYEQYF.

V gene TRBV7-8 combines with J gene TRBJ1-2; D gene ambiguous. Trimming took 4 bases from V and 13 from J, leaving 4 bases between them. This CDR3 has 8 residues. In germline, CDR1 is SGHVS, CDR2 FQNEAQ. The CDR3 loop is CASSSLTF. The CDR3 DNA is TGTGCCAGCAGCTCCCTCACCTTC.

The chain carries TRBV6-5 and TRBJ1-5; D possibly corresponds to TRBD1 (6 bases). V gave up 0 bases and J gave up 6 bases, with 12 bases separating them. This CDR3 region has 15 residues. Germline CDR1 and CDR2: MNHEY and SVGAGI. CDR3 protein: CASSYSKQGGQPQHF. CDR3 bases: TGTGCCAGCAGTTACTCGAAACAGGGCGGTCAGCCCCAGCATTTT.

The chain has TRBV5-4 and TRBJ2-7, with a tentative D call TRBD1 (6 bases). This CDR3 has 15 amino acids. Germline lookup yields CDR1 SGHNT and CDR2 YYREEE (reference sequence). Trimming removed 4 bases from V and 1 base from J, with 15 bases in between. DNA for the CDR3: TGTGCCAGCAGCACTCGCAGACAGGAGTCCTACGAGCAGTACTTC. Translated, it gives CASSTRRQESYEQYF.

The V call is TRBV5-1, the J call TRBJ2-1; 11 nucleotides align to TRBD1. The CDR3 has 15 residues. The junction had 7 bases not matched to a gene; V was cut back by 4 bases and J by 7 bases. Germline-derived CDR1 and CDR2 are SGHRS and YFSETQ. The CDR3 loop reads CASSVSGTGGNEQFF. The CDR3 DNA sequence: TGCGCCAGCAGCGTTAGCGGGACAGGGGGGAATGAGCAGTTCTTC.

This sequence joins TRBV6-5 and TRBJ1-6; no firm D call. V was shortened by 2 bases and J by 0 bases, with 5 bases between the two germline ends. CDR1 MNHEY and CDR2 SVGAGI come from the germline V gene. This CDR3 region has 15 residues. The CDR3 here is CASSYGSSYNSPLHF. In DNA, the CDR3 is TGTGCCAGCAGTTACGGCAGCTCCTATAATTCACCCCTCCACTTT.

The chain uses TRBV6-4 and TRBJ2-7, with 8 bases identical to TRBD1. Germline CDR1 reads MRHNA; CDR2 reads SNTAGT. V dropped 7 bases and J dropped 6; count of bases not matched to a gene: 11. The CDR3 contains 14 residues. This CDR3 is CASIRQGPLCEQYF. The DNA of the CDR3 is TGTGCCAGCATTCGACAGGGGCCCCTATGCGAGCAGTACTTC.